This TCR beta chain was obtained from a study of T-cell reconstitution after alpha-beta-depleted transplantation in children (dated by TCRdb to the mid-2010s). With regard to the full study: Using TCR repertoire profiling, the study followed T-cell immune reconstitution in a quantitative way in children after TCRalphabeta/CD19-depleted allogeneic hematopoietic cell transplantation.

The germline V gene specifies KGHSH as CDR1 and LQKENI as CDR2. V is reduced by 3 bases and J by 10 bases, leaving a spacing of 7 bases between them. CDR3 length: 11 amino acids, cysteine to phenylalanine. The only DNA kept is the CDR3, 33 bases in frame from the first base. The sample's treatment or condition, from its label and the paper: allogeneic hematopoietic cell transplantation with graft depleted of TCRalphabeta T cells and CD19 B cells. TCRalphabeta/CD19-depleted allogeneic hematopoietic cell grafts were given to the transplant recipients, all of whom were children. Findings and caveats that apply to the study as a whole: The frequencies of hyperexpanded clones fell over the following months, and after one year, T-cell counts and TCRbeta diversity were mostly attributed to newly produced T cells. The apparently early recovery of alphabetaT-cell counts about two months after transplant reportedly depended on only several hundred rapidly expanded clones that came from non-depleted graft cells. In some patients, the high TCRbeta diversity seen at day 60 was put down to recipient T cells and intrathymic progenitors that had survived conditioning.

Many counts were recorded for this clonotype. The antigen this receptor binds is unknown. No much larger clone exists at a distance of one base, and base qualities are not known. The library was built by means of PCR. Sequencing was performed on an Illumina HiSeq 2500. TCR libraries were prepared with molecular barcoding, using unique molecular identifiers to normalize TCRbeta repertoire quantification. The public reads were reprocessed in TCRdb via fastp at Q25 and MiXCR, keeping in-frame beta chains. Under each unique CDR3 protein, matching rows form one entry showing the most common genes and DNA. The sample has around 700,000 distinct CDR3 sequences on record, roughly 14% of them singletons. The ten largest clones capture about 0.77% of the sample.

Sequencing used PBMCs, obtained before TCRalphabeta/CD19-depleted stem cell transplant. This TCR came from a girl aged 2 to 10 with congenital amegakaryocytic thrombocytopenia, due to receive a stem cell transplant. Rearrangement joined TRBV18 to TRBJ2-1; the D gene cannot be resolved beyond TRBD1 or TRBD2, each matching 5 bases. The sequenced DNA: TGTGCCAGCTCACCCGGGACCGAGCAGTTCTTC. Its translation reads: CASSPGTEQFF.